This T cell receptor (beta chain) was captured in a study of cytomegalovirus exposure and HLA in healthy donors. The study, taken as a whole, reports: Reports state that TCR beta sequences accurately predicted most subjects' HLA-A and HLA-B alleles. Likely technical artifact: a cluster of highly shared sequence variants.

On this clone: Its target is unknown.

Germline V lookup: CDR1 SGHKS, CDR2 YYEKEE (reference sequence). The CDR3 length is 14 residues. Trimming shortened V by 0 bases and J by 5 bases, and 12 bases separated the two germline ends. The PCR used 60 Vbeta and 13 Jbeta primers. Measured with immunoSEQ multiplex PCR; TCRdb has only the in-frame clones, and not every one. In the table there are 150,000 or so clones, more than 70% of which are singletons. This TCR came from a male donor in good health and CMV-seronegative. Sequencing input: PBMCs. The rearrangement uses TRBV5-5 and TRBJ2-7; D might be TRBD2 (6 bases). CDR3 DNA sequence: TGTGCCAGCAGCTTGGGTTGGAGGGGAGACGAGCAGTACTTC. The encoded protein is CASSLGWRGDEQYF.